Listed below are T cell receptor beta chains from one sample, sequenced in a study of regulatory T cells in long-lasting Graves disease. TCRdb re-analysed the multiplex PCR reads in MiXCR, keeping a single row per CDR3 protein. The profile shows roughly 500,000 distinct CDR3 sequences, 12% of them singletons. The same data also contributed to another study, on T cells in Graves' hyperthyroidism and ophthalmopathy.

The sequencing used peripheral blood mononuclear cells (PBMCs), collected at new diagnosis, from a patient treated with antithyroid drugs. Source of these receptors: a woman younger than 45 with Graves disease. Both conserved end residues are part of each CDR3. The D gene is left open where the match is weak. Some rows have no size entry. The others give once, few or many, or a class for an expanded clone.

TRBJ2-5 - many TRBV6-5 CASSYWSNQETQYF TGTGCCAGCAGTTACTGGAGTAACCAAGAGACCCAGTACTTC
TRBJ2-7 TRBD1 many TRBV6-1 CASSEPGQVTYEQYF TGTGCCAGCAGTGAACCGGGACAGGTCACCTACGAGCAGTACTTC
TRBJ2-5 - few TRBV6-2/TRBV6-3 CASSFRRPPQYF TGTGCCAGCAGTTTTCGGAGGCCACCTCAGTACTTC
TRBJ2-3 TRBD2 many TRBV20-1 CSARSPSGRVTDTQYF TGCAGTGCTAGATCCCCTAGCGGGAGGGTTACAGATACGCAGTATTTT
TRBJ2-3 - - TRBV7-6 CASSLGTFTDTQYF TGTGCCAGCAGCTTAGGGACCTTCACAGATACGCAGTATTTT
TRBJ2-3 - few TRBV20-1 CSAAPLEGYFPDTQYF TGCAGTGCTGCCCCCCTGGAGGGCTACTTCCCAGATACGCAGTATTTT
TRBJ1-5 - - TRBV7-2 CASSLAWAQPQHF TGTGCCAGCAGCTTAGCATGGGCGCAGCCCCAGCATTTT
TRBJ1-6 - many TRBV11-2 CASSLANSPLHF TGTGCCAGCAGCTTAGCCAATTCACCCCTCCACTTT
TRBJ2-1 TRBD2 many TRBV3-1 CASSRELAAHNEQFF TGTGCCAGCAGCCGGGAACTAGCGGCTCACAATGAGCAGTTCTTC
TRBJ1-2 - few TRBV6-9 CASSYDGRSNYGYTF TGTGCCAGCAGTTACGATGGGAGATCTAACTATGGCTACACCTTC
TRBJ2-1 TRBD2 - TRBV18 CASSRTTGTSTYNEQFF TGTGCCAGCTCACGCACCACCGGGACTAGTACCTACAATGAGCAGTTCTTC
TRBJ1-5 TRBD1 few TRBV13 CASSKDRTKPQHF TGTGCCAGCAGCAAGGACAGGACAAAGCCCCAGCATTTT
TRBJ2-5 - - TRBV9 CASSGGNLETQYF TGTGCCAGCAGCGGGGGTAACTTGGAGACCCAGTACTTC
TRBJ2-3 TRBD2 - TRBV6-1 CASTRAGVTDTQYF TGTGCCAGCACCCGGGCGGGAGTCACAGATACGCAGTATTTT
TRBJ2-7 - - TRBV2 CAGTGTGANVEQYF TGTGCCGGAACAGGGACTGGGGCCAACGTGGAGCAGTACTTC
TRBJ1-4 - - TRBV5-1 CASSGGRANEKLFF TGCGCCAGCAGCGGGGGTCGGGCTAATGAAAAACTGTTTTTT
TRBJ1-3 - many TRBV12-3/TRBV12-4 CASRRGRSGNTIYF TGTGCCAGCCGCCGCGGCCGCTCTGGAAACACCATATATTTT